Following are 3 T cell receptor beta chains from one sample sequenced in a study of post-analysis software for immune sequencing data. Carried by the TCR beta cDNA libraries were unique molecular identifiers. Each CDR3 protein is one row after TCRdb ran MiXCR on the PCR reads. The top ten clones hold about 4.5% of a sample with about 810,000 distinct CDR3 sequences, around 53% of them seen once. Study-level findings and limits: With TRBV5-6, TRBV5-1 and TRBV20-1 included, about 5 TRBV segments were more frequent in patients than in controls.

These receptors have no identified antigens. The sequenced sample was blood. All receptors come from a girl aged 5-17 years with multiple sclerosis.

The chain is built from TRBV21-1 and TRBJ2-5; the table's TRBD2 call for D was not verified on the DNA. TRBV21-1 represents a pseudogene. The CDR3 runs 14 residues. CDR3 nucleotide sequence: TGTGCCAGCAGTTACCTAGCGGGGGGCGAGACCCAGTACTTC. Protein: CASSYLAGGETQYF.

This chain uses TRBV29-1 with TRBJ2-5; 7 nucleotides agree with TRBD1. V lost 4 bases to trimming and J lost 2 bases; unmatched junction nucleotides: 10. Germline loops: CDR1 SQVTM, CDR2 ANQGSEA. The CDR3 runs 15 residues. CDR3 sequence (DNA): TGCAGCGTTGCCCGGGACAGAACCACTCAAGAGACCCAGTACTTC. Translation gives CSVARDRTTQETQYF.

The chain couples TRBV12-3 or TRBV12-4 to TRBJ2-4; D is uncertain. Near its end, the DNA agrees better with TRBJ2-7, so the J call may be wrong. This CDR3 contains 14 residues. For the CDR3, the DNA is TGTGCCAGCAGTTTAGCTAGTCTACGGAGCGAGCAGTACTTC. Amino acid sequence: CASSLASLRSEQYF.